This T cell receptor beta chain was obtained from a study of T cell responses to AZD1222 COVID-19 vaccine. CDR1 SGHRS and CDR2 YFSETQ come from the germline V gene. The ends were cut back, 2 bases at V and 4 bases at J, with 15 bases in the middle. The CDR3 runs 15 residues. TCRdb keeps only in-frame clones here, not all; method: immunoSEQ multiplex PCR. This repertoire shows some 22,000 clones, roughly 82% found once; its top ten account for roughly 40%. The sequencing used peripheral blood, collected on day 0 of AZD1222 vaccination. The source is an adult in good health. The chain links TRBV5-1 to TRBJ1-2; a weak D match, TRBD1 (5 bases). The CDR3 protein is CASSLAGGSAYGYTF. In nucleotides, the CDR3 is TGCGCCAGCAGCTTAGCGGGGGGTTCAGCCTATGGCTACACCTTC.